These 23 T cell receptor beta chains came from one sample sequenced in a study of T cell responses to AZD1222 COVID-19 vaccine. Only in-frame clones appear in the TCRdb table, and some are missing; sequencing was by immunoSEQ multiplex PCR. In the table there are approximately 180,000 clones, approximately 91% of which are singletons. The specimen comprised peripheral blood, sampled on day 0 of AZD1222 vaccination. These receptors were collected from an adult in good health.

V and J are TRBV18 and TRBJ2-3; 7 positions match TRBD2. Per germline, CDR1 KGHSH and CDR2 LQKENI. There are 14 residues in the CDR3. The V gene end was trimmed by 2 bases and the J gene end by 7 bases; junction bases not matched to a gene: 6. For the CDR3, the DNA is TGTGCCAGCTCACCAGGATTGCGGGGGAATACGCAGTATTTT. Protein sequence: CASSPGLRGNTQYF.

V is TRBV18 and J is TRBJ2-1; D could derive from TRBD1 or TRBD2 (6 bases each). V lost 1 base to trimming and J lost 9 bases, with 19 bases between them. CDR1 and CDR2 (germline): KGHSH, LQKENI. The CDR3 has 16 residues. Written as DNA, the CDR3 is TGTGCCAGCTCACCACTCTCGGCGCACGGAGGGGGTGAGCAGTTCTTC. Protein product: CASSPLSAHGGGEQFF.

Notes on this clone: At one end the junction does not follow the germline gene, possibly because of a read error. The chain joins TRBV5-6 to TRBJ2-2, with D uncertain. This CDR3 has 14 residues. CDR1 and CDR2 (germline): SGHDT, YYEEEE. In nucleotides, the CDR3 is TGTGCCAGCAGTTTGGGCCCCCGGACCGGGGAGCTGTTTTTT. Protein product: CASSLGPRTGELFF.

This clone was found once. The gene calls are TRBV2 and TRBJ2-1, with 14 bases that match TRBD2. J was trimmed by 2 bases and V by 2 bases; bases with no gene match: 5. CDR3 length equals 18 residues. Germline CDR1 SNHLY, CDR2 FYNNEI. The CDR3 loop reads CASSEYGTSGRTYNEQFF. As DNA, the CDR3 is TGTGCCAGCAGTGAATACGGGACTAGCGGGAGAACCTACAATGAGCAGTTCTTC.

V is TRBV5-5 and J is TRBJ1-4; TRBD1 might be the D (5 bases). Trimming cost V 1 base and J 7 bases, with 14 bases left between them. The germline gives CDR1 SGHKS, CDR2 YYEKEE (reference sequence). The CDR3 extends over 15 amino acids. The CDR3 sequence: CASSLPGTSREKLFF. The CDR3 nucleotides are TGTGCCAGCAGCTTGCCAGGGACGTCGCGTGAAAAACTGTTTTTT.

This clone was seen a single time. The chain combines TRBV9 with TRBJ1-3; 8 bases match TRBD1. V shed 4 bases and J 4 bases; nucleotides not matched to a gene: 7. Per germline, CDR1 SGDLS and CDR2 YYNGEE. This CDR3 spans 15 amino acids. In nucleotides, the CDR3 is TGTGCCAGCAGCCCCCCACAGGGGGTCGGAAACACCATATATTTT. It translates to CASSPPQGVGNTIYF.

This chain connects TRBV11-3 to TRBJ2-6, with 8 bases identical to TRBD1. The ends lost 3 bases at V and 4 bases at J; junction bases unmatched: 14. Germline V lookup: CDR1 SGHNT, CDR2 YENEEA. The CDR3 has 19 amino acids. The CDR3 protein is CASSFLIGQGISGANVLTF. The CDR3 region has the DNA TGTGCCAGCAGCTTCCTTATCGGACAGGGAATTTCGGGGGCCAACGTCCTGACTTTC.

This chain uses TRBV5-1 with TRBJ2-7; no reliable D call. The CDR3 runs to 14 residues. Per germline, CDR1 SGHRS and CDR2 YFSETQ. The ends were cut back, 4 bases at V and 3 bases at J, with 14 bases in the middle. The CDR3 region is CASSGFTRYYEQYF. The CDR3, as DNA: TGCGCCAGCAGCGGTTTCACACGTTACTACGAGCAGTACTTC.

The V gene is TRBV6-6, the J gene TRBJ2-5; 7 bases line up with TRBD2. The germline V gene encodes CDR1 MNHNY and CDR2 SVGAGI (reference sequence). V trimming: 3 bases; J trimming: 2 bases; junction bases outside the gene matches: 9. The CDR3 length is 16 residues. CDR3 nucleotides: TGTGCCAGCAGTTATTCGTGGGCTAGCGGACAAGAGACCCAGTACTTC. Its protein product is CASSYSWASGQETQYF.

The J gene is TRBJ2-5, the V gene TRBV2; D is perhaps TRBD2 (6 bases). With 6 bases removed from V and 5 bases from J, the gap between germline ends came to 13 bases. The CDR3 has 13 residues. Germline CDR1 is SNHLY and CDR2 is FYNNEI. Here the CDR3 DNA reads TGTGCCAGCAGGTTGCGGGGTGAGGAGACCCAGTACTTC. This gives the protein CASRLRGEETQYF.

This clone has just one count. The genes are TRBV5-4 and TRBJ2-5; D is perhaps TRBD1 (6 bases). CDR1 SGHNT and CDR2 YYREEE come from the germline V gene (reference sequence). Deletions cut 4 bases from V and 1 base from J, with 11 bases between. The CDR3 is 14 amino acids. CDR3 coding DNA: TGTGCCAGCAGCCCCGGGACATCCCAAGAGACCCAGTACTTC. Protein: CASSPGTSQETQYF.

The rearrangement links TRBV2 to TRBJ2-7, with a tentative D call TRBD2 (7 bases). The CDR3 contains 12 residues. V lost 8 bases to trimming and J lost 3 bases, with 11 bases between them. The germline V gene encodes CDR1 SNHLY and CDR2 FYNNEI. The CDR3 sequence is CASGGGSYEQYF. CDR3 bases: TGTGCCAGCGGGGGCGGGAGCTACGAGCAGTACTTC.

V and J are TRBV12-3 or TRBV12-4 and TRBJ1-4, with 7 nucleotides matching TRBD1. The V gene end was trimmed by 7 bases and the J gene end by 7 bases; junction bases not matched to a gene: 6. CDR3 length: 13 amino acids. CDR3 loop: CASTEGASEKLFF. CDR3 nucleotides: TGTGCCAGCACTGAGGGGGCATCTGAAAAACTGTTTTTT.

This chain connects TRBV6-5 to TRBJ1-2; 8 nucleotides line up with TRBD1. Germline CDR1 reads MNHEY; CDR2 reads SVGAGI. The CDR3 is made up of 14 amino acids. The ends lost 6 bases at V and 3 bases at J; junction bases unmatched: 6. The CDR3 here is CASRRQGMDYGYTF. CDR3 in DNA: TGTGCCAGCAGGAGACAGGGGATGGACTATGGCTACACCTTC.

The V and J genes are TRBV14 and TRBJ2-1; D remains unclear. The germline CDR1 and CDR2 sequences are SGHDN and FVKESK. This CDR3 is built from 11 residues. V dropped 5 bases and J dropped 8 bases, with 7 bases sitting between them. CDR3 loop: CASSKAHEQFF. CDR3 in DNA: TGTGCCAGCAGCAAAGCCCATGAGCAGTTCTTC.

This rearrangement joins TRBV6-4 to TRBJ1-1; perhaps TRBD1 as D (6 bases). The length of the CDR3 is 15 residues. CDR1 and CDR2 from the germline V gene are MRHNA and SNTAGT. Between the trimmed V and J ends, which lost 3 bases and 7 bases, there was a span of 18 bases. The CDR3 nucleotides read TGTGCCAGCAGTGAAGGGGGTTCTTGGAAGGTTGAAGCTTTCTTT. Residues: CASSEGGSWKVEAFF.

The chain uses TRBV19 and TRBJ2-1, with 9 positions matching TRBD1. The CDR3 has 13 residues. V was clipped by 6 bases and J by 16 bases; unmatched bases: 13. The germline V gene encodes CDR1 LNHDA and CDR2 SQIVND (reference sequence). In DNA form, the CDR3 reads TGTGCCAGTAGCGTACCCCCGGGGACAGGGTTTTTCTTC. As protein: CASSVPPGTGFFF.

The J gene is TRBJ2-4, the V gene TRBV19; the D gene is possibly TRBD1 (6 bases). CDR3 length: 14 amino acids. Germline CDR1 LNHDA, CDR2 SQIVND (reference sequence). The ends were cut back, 10 bases at V and 4 bases at J, with 17 bases in the middle. DNA for the CDR3: TGTGCCACTACGACAGGCCGCCCAAAAAACATTCAGTACTTC. Translated, it gives CATTTGRPKNIQYF. The full variable domain, rest sourced from reference TRBV19 and TRBJ2-4, is DGGITQSPKYLFRKEGQNVTLSCEQNLNHDAMYWYRQDPGQGLRLIYYSQIVNDFQKGDIAEGYSVSREKKESFPLTVTSAQKNPTAFYLCATTTGRPKNIQYFGAGTRLSVL.

The chain carries TRBV10-3 and TRBJ2-2; possible D gene TRBD2, 6 bases. The CDR3 extends over 16 amino acids. Trimming stripped 0 bases from V and 2 bases from J, with 10 bases between. CDR1 is ENHRY, CDR2 SYGVKD, per germline. CDR3 residues: CAISESRAGNTGELFF. Written as DNA, the CDR3 is TGTGCCATCAGTGAGTCACGAGCGGGCAACACCGGGGAGCTGTTTTTT.

The V and J genes are TRBV5-1 and TRBJ1-1; D is ambiguous. CDR1 SGHRS and CDR2 YFSETQ come from the germline V gene. CDR3 length: 12 residues. Trimming took off 4 bases at V and 4 bases at J, with 8 bases between the two ends. The CDR3 protein is CASSPMGTEAFF. The CDR3 DNA follows: TGCGCCAGCAGCCCTATGGGCACTGAAGCTTTCTTT.

The V gene is TRBV6-5, the J gene TRBJ2-7, with D hard to call. The V gene's germline CDR1 is MNHEY and CDR2 SVGAGI. V lost 6 bases and J lost 6, with 12 bases in between. CDR3 length equals 12 residues. DNA for the CDR3: TGTGCCAGCAGCCCCGGTTTGCCCGAGCAGTACTTC. Translation gives CASSPGLPEQYF.

This chain uses TRBV7-9 with TRBJ1-5, with D unresolved. The CDR3 totals 12 residues. Germline loops: CDR1 SEHNR, CDR2 FQNEAQ (reference sequence). Trimming cost V 7 bases and J 5 bases, with 9 bases left between them. The CDR3 is CASTTGDQPQHF. The DNA for the CDR3 is TGTGCCAGCACCACGGGTGATCAGCCCCAGCATTTT.

This rearrangement joins TRBV11-1 to TRBJ2-3, with 13 nucleotides matching TRBD2. The germline V gene has CDR1 SGHAT and CDR2 FQDESV (reference sequence). V shed 3 bases, J shed 9 bases, and the junction held 3 bases outside the gene matches. CDR3 length: 14 amino acids. In DNA, the CDR3 is TGTGCCAGCAGCTTTAGGACTAGCGGGAGAACGCAGTATTTT. Protein sequence: CASSFRTSGRTQYF.